This passage covers 2 T cell receptor beta chains from one sample sequenced in a study of blood T cell repertoires in COVID-19. Clones were sequenced by immunoSEQ multiplex PCR, and TCRdb holds only the in-frame ones, with some missing. Here the sample spans under 250,000 clones, 80% to 90% being singletons. The material sequenced was peripheral blood. These receptors were taken from a woman between 55 and 75 years old who had recovered from COVID-19.

The chain joins TRBV5-1 to TRBJ1-1, with D possibly being TRBD1 (6 bases). V gave up 0 bases and J gave up 1 base, with 10 bases separating them. The V gene's germline CDR1 is SGHRS and CDR2 YFSETQ. The CDR3 runs 15 residues. CDR3 in amino acids: CASSLVGRGNTEAFF. The CDR3 DNA follows: TGCGCCAGCAGCTTGGTGGGCAGGGGGAACACTGAAGCTTTCTTT.

This chain uses TRBV7-3 with TRBJ2-2; D might be TRBD1 (5 bases). CDR3 size: 15 residues. Germline V gene data show CDR1 as SGHTA and CDR2 as FQGTGA. V was cut by 5 bases and J by 2 bases, with 12 bases left in between. The CDR3 region is CASSKTTDNTGELFF. The CDR3 bases are TGTGCCAGCAGCAAAACGACAGATAACACCGGGGAGCTGTTTTTT.